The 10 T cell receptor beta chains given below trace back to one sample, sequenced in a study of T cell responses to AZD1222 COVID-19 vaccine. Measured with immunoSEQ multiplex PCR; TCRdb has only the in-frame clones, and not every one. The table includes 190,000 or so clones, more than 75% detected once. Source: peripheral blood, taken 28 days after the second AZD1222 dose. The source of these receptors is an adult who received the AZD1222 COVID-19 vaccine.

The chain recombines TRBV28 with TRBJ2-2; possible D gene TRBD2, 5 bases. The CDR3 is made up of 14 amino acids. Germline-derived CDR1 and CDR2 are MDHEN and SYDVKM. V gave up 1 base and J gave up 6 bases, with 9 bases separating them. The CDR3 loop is CASSLYRGPGELFF. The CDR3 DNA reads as TGTGCCAGCAGTTTATATCGAGGGCCCGGGGAGCTGTTTTTT.

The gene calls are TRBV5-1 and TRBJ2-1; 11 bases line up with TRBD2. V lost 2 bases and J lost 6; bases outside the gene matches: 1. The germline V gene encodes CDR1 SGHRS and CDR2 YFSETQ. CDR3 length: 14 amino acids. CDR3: CASSFTSGSNEQFF. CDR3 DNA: TGCGCCAGCAGCTTTACTAGCGGGAGCAATGAGCAGTTCTTC. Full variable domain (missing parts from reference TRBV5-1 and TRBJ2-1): KAGVTQTPRYLIKTRGQQVTLSCSPISGHRSVSWYQQTPGQGLQFLFEYFSETQRNKGNFPGRFSGRQFSNSRSEMNVSTLELGDSALYLCASSFTSGSNEQFFGPGTRLTVL.

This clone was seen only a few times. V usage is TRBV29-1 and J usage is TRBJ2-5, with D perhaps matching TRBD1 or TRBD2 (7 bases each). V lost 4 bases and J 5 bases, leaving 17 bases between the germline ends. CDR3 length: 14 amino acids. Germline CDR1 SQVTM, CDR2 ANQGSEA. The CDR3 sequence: CSVAAPGGEETQYF. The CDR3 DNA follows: TGCAGCGTTGCGGCCCCAGGGGGGGAGGAGACCCAGTACTTC.

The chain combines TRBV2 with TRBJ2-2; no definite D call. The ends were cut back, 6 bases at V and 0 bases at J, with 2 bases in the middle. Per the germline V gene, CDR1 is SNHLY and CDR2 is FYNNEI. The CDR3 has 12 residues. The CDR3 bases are TGTGCCAGCAGAACGAACACCGGGGAGCTGTTTTTT. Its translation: CASRTNTGELFF.

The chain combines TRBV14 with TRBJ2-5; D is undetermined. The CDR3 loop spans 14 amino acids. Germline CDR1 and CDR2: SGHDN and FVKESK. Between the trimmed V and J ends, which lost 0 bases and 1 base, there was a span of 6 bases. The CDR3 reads CASSQEWGQETQYF. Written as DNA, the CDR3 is TGTGCCAGCAGCCAAGAGTGGGGCCAAGAGACCCAGTACTTC.

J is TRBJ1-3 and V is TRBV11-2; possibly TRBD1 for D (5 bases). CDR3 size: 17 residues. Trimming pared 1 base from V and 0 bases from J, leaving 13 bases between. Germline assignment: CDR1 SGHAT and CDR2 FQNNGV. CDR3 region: CASSLGVVGGSGNTIYF. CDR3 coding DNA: TGTGCCAGCAGCTTAGGCGTGGTCGGGGGCTCTGGAAACACCATATATTTT.

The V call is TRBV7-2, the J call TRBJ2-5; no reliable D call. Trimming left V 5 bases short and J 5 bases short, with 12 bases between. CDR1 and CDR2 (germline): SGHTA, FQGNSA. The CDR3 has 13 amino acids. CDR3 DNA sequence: TGTGCCAGCAGCCCCCGGGTTGTGGAGACCCAGTACTTC. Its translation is CASSPRVVETQYF. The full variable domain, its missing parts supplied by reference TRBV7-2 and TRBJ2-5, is GAGVSQSPSNKVTEKGKDVELRCDPISGHTALYWYRQSLGQGLEFLIYFQGNSAPDKSGLPSDRFSAERTGGSVSTLTIQRTQQEDSAVYLCASSPRVVETQYFGPGTRLLVL.

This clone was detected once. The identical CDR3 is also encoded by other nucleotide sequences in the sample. As DNA, the CDR3 is TGTGCCAGCAGTCTTAGCTCTGGGGCCAACGTCCTGACTTTC. Residues: CASSLSSGANVLTF. The chain joins TRBV7-3 to TRBJ2-6; D not resolved. Trimming took 6 bases from V and 0 from J, leaving 6 bases between them. The germline V gene encodes CDR1 SGHTA and CDR2 FQGTGA. This CDR3 has 14 amino acids.

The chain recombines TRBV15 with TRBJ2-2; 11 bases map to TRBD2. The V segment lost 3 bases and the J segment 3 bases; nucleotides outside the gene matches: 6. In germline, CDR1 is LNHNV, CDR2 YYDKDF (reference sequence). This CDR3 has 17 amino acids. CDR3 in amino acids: CATSSTSGLADTGELFF. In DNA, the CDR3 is TGTGCCACCAGCAGCACTTCGGGACTAGCGGACACCGGGGAGCTGTTTTTT. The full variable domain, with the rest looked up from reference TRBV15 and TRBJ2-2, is DAMVIQNPRYQVTQFGKPVTLSCSQTLNHNVMYWYQQKSSQAPKLLFHYYDKDFNNEADTPDNFQSRRPNTSFCFLDIRSPGLGDTAMYLCATSSTSGLADTGELFFGEGSRLTVL.

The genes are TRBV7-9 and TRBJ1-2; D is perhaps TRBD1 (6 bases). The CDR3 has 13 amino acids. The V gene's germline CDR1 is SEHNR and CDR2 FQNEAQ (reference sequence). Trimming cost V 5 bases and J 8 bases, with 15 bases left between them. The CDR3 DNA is TGTGCCAGCAGCAATACGGCAGGGGCAGGCTACACCTTC. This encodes CASSNTAGAGYTF.